This T cell receptor (beta chain) was profiled in a study of T cells in Graves' hyperthyroidism and ophthalmopathy. Study-level information: It was at initial diagnosis, before any treatment, that peripheral blood was collected.

Graves' hyperthyroidism without ophthalmopathy progression within 18 months was termed stable. Patients between 18 and 65 years old had hyperthyroidism, newly diagnosed and lasting under 2 months. V trimming: 6 bases; J trimming: 1 base; junction bases outside the gene matches: 5. CDR3 length: 13 residues. Germline V gene lookup returns CDR1 DFQATT and CDR2 SNEGSKA (reference sequence). The CDR3 regions of TCR beta were amplified from RNA transcripts. First-round RT-PCR with HTBI primers amplified the TCR CDR3 region. Each CDR3 protein is one row after TCRdb ran MiXCR on the multiplex PCR reads. The table has 340,000 or so distinct CDR3 sequences, over 15% seen once.

Sequencing was performed on blood. The receptor was isolated from a woman between 45 and 65 years old with Graves' hyperthyroidism. The gene calls are TRBV20-1 and TRBJ1-1; 7 bases fit TRBD1. CDR3 bases: TGCAGTGCGAGACCAGGGGGGAACACTGAAGCTTTCTTT. As protein: CSARPGGNTEAFF.